What follows is one T cell receptor beta chain and its context. Which antigen it targets is not known. Within one base of it there is no much larger clone, and no base qualities were kept. Explained via the paper, the time point label denotes: newly diagnosed, previously untreated cHL patient sample. Using a Miltenyi CD8+ T cell isolation kit, CD8+ T cells were purified from thawed PBMCs through magnetic negative selection. As a comparison group for the relapsed/refractory trial patients, PBMCs from patients with newly diagnosed, previously untreated classical Hodgkin lymphoma were sequenced. Peripheral blood was collected in 8 mL Vacutainer Cell Preparation Tubes, from which PBMCs were isolated by centrifugation and then cryopreserved. Purified CD4+ and CD8+ fractions were prepared only for cases with an additional available PBMC sample. Magnetically labelled cells were removed on LS columns in a quadroMACS separator, and the flow-through was retained as the purified fraction.

The data originate from a study of PD-1 blockade in classical Hodgkin lymphoma (TCRdb year 2020). Concerning the study at large: To define a peripheral blood immune signature of response to PD-1 blockade in classical Hodgkin lymphoma, the study combined TCR beta sequencing with CyTOF.

Study-wide findings and limitations: Newly diagnosed patients were reported to have lower baseline TCR diversity than healthy donors, and relapsed/refractory patients were reported to have lower baseline TCR diversity still. The study was restricted to a single clinical trial cohort, and the causes of repertoire differences, possibly disease activity or prior therapy, were left undefined.

The Qiagen DNeasy kit was used to extract genomic DNA both from unsorted PBMCs and from the negatively selected CD4+ and CD8+ fractions. TCR beta CDR3 regions were amplified by immunoSEQ multiplex PCR using primers annealing to V and J segments. A synthetic immune receptor repertoire was used to minimize amplification bias, and any remaining bias was removed computationally after sequencing. As for how the authors treated the data: Custom Python scripts were used to quantify repertoire diversity as the Shannon entropy index. Unsorted, CD4+ and CD8+ repertoires were analyzed separately, except for combined analyses in which CD4+ and CD8+ sequences were merged in silico. In TCRdb, the immuneACCESS table is reduced to in-frame sequences with V and J assigned. These tables do not hold every clone; where another copy was compared, an unresolved V gene accounts for under half, and the others remain unexplained. V and J calls and clone size are those listed in that table; D and trimming were worked out from the DNA. The sample contains over 9,000 clones, 86% of them found a single time. The top ten constitute under 15% of the sample.

The V and J ends are trimmed by 5 bases and 6 bases, leaving 17 bases between them. The germline V gene specifies SGHTA as CDR1 and FQGNSA as CDR2. The CDR3 contains 15 residues, cysteine and phenylalanine counted. The entry retains the CDR3 DNA only, 45 bases that are in frame from base 1. This clonotype was obtained from a human donor with classical Hodgkin lymphoma. Sequenced material: CD8+ T cells from blood. The V gene is TRBV7-2 and the J gene is TRBJ2-1; the D element might be TRBD1 or TRBD2, as each aligns at 5 bases. CDR3 region: CASSPIGGVVNEQFF. The DNA is as follows: TGTGCCAGCAGCCCGATTGGGGGAGTAGTCAATGAGCAGTTCTTC.